This is a list of T cell receptor beta chains from one sample in a study of cytomegalovirus exposure and HLA in healthy donors. Some clones are missing from TCRdb's copy, which holds only in-frame ones; the method was immunoSEQ multiplex PCR. The repertoire holds 84,000 or so clones, less than 85% seen once, with around 15% in the top ten. Sequencing was done on a sample of PBMCs. Every receptor here comes from a human donor in good health. Each CDR3 is given with its conserved first and last residue. Fields, in order: V gene, clone size, J gene, D gene, CDR3 protein, CDR3 DNA. A D gene is named only where the DNA matches it firmly. The size of a clone is reported for some rows only, either as once, few or many, or as a class for expanded clones.

>TRBV29-1|-|TRBJ1-2|-
CSVEEEYGYTF
TGCAGCGTTGAAGAGGAGTATGGCTACACCTTC
>TRBV7-9|-|TRBJ2-7|-
CASSPAYPSQYF
TGTGCCAGCAGCCCCGCTTATCCGAGCCAATACTTC
>TRBV20-1|-|TRBJ1-1|-
CSASGGRQAFF
TGCAGTGCTAGTGGCGGGAGGCAGGCTTTCTTT
>TRBV7-2|-|TRBJ1-2|-
CASSLHIGEIYGYTF
TGTGCCAGCAGCCTCCACATCGGGGAAATCTATGGCTACACCTTC
>TRBV27|-|TRBJ2-1|TRBD1
CASSLSPGTALYNEQFF
TGTGCCAGCAGTTTATCCCCCGGGACAGCCCTTTACAATGAGCAGTTCTTC
>TRBV6-6|-|TRBJ2-4|TRBD1
CASKGSGGKNIQYF
TGTGCCAGCAAGGGGTCAGGGGGCAAAAACATTCAGTACTTC
>TRBV2|once|TRBJ2-7|TRBD2
CASSEALFRAGGLSYEQYF
TGTGCCAGCAGTGAAGCGCTTTTTAGAGCGGGGGGGCTTTCCTACGAGCAGTACTTC
>TRBV5-1|few|TRBJ1-1|-
CASSLPSPEAFF
TGCGCCAGCAGCTTGCCTTCCCCTGAAGCTTTCTTT
>TRBV6-5|-|TRBJ1-2|-
CASSYRDNPYYGYTF
TGTGCCAGCAGTTATCGGGACAACCCTTATTATGGCTACACCTTC
>TRBV6-5|-|TRBJ2-7|TRBD2
CASSYRRGGGYEQYF
TGTGCCAGCAGTTACAGGCGGGGGGGAGGCTACGAGCAGTACTTC
>TRBV7-6|-|TRBJ1-5|-
CASSLGPGINQPQNF
TGTGCCAGCAGCCTTGGGCCAGGCATCAATCAGCCCCAGAATTTT
>TRBV5-4|-|TRBJ2-2|-
CASSSEAYANTGELFF
TGTGCCAGCAGCTCGGAGGCCTATGCCAACACCGGGGAGCTGTTTTTT
>TRBV6-1|-|TRBJ2-7|-
CASKDPGGSYEQYF
TGTGCGAGCAAGGATCCAGGTGGATCCTACGAGCAGTACTTC
>TRBV5-6|few|TRBJ1-4|-
CASSVALGEKLFF
TGTGCCAGCAGCGTCGCTCTCGGGGAAAAACTGTTTTTT
>TRBV6-1|-|TRBJ2-7|-
CASSEGLYGESYEQYF
TGTGCCAGCAGTGAAGGTCTTTACGGAGAATCCTACGAGCAGTACTTC
>TRBV11-2|-|TRBJ2-7|TRBD1
CASSLVMQGDREQYF
TGTGCCAGCAGCTTAGTCATGCAAGGGGACAGAGAGCAGTACTTC
>TRBV15|-|TRBJ2-7|TRBD1
CATSRSNRGAYEQYF
TGTGCCACCAGCAGGAGCAACAGGGGCGCCTACGAGCAGTACTTC
>TRBV7-9|-|TRBJ1-1|TRBD1
CASSAGTANTEAFF
TGTGCCAGCAGCGCCGGGACAGCGAACACTGAAGCTTTCTTT
>TRBV29-1|-|TRBJ1-1|-
CSADRDQNTEAFF
TGCAGCGCCGACAGAGACCAGAACACTGAAGCTTTCTTT
>TRBV4-1|-|TRBJ2-3|-
CASSQAGRYTDTQYF
TGCGCCAGCAGCCAAGCTGGCAGGTACACAGATACGCAGTATTTT
>TRBV5-4|-|TRBJ1-2|TRBD1
CASSLGGQGVGYTF
TGTGCCAGCAGCTTGGGGGGACAGGGAGTTGGCTACACCTTC
>TRBV6-1|-|TRBJ2-7|-
CASSGGQYYEQYF
TGTGCCAGCAGCGGGGGGCAGTACTACGAGCAGTACTTC
>TRBV9|-|TRBJ1-2|-
CASSPTAGGTSYGYTF
TGTGCCAGCAGCCCCACCGCGGGGGGCACTAGCTATGGCTACACCTTC
>TRBV7-2|-|TRBJ1-4|TRBD1
CASSSYQGANEKLFF
TGTGCCAGCAGCTCTTATCAGGGGGCTAACGAAAAACTGTTTTTT
>TRBV15|-|TRBJ1-5|TRBD1
CATSRPTGDQPQHF
TGTGCCACCAGCAGACCCACAGGGGATCAGCCCCAGCATTTT
>TRBV7-2|-|TRBJ2-5|TRBD2
CASSSSGGGQETQYF
TGTGCCAGCAGCAGTAGCGGGGGGGGACAAGAGACCCAGTACTTC
>TRBV27|-|TRBJ2-3|TRBD2
CASSLSGGSSDTQYF
TGTGCCAGCAGCCTTAGCGGGGGGAGCTCAGATACGCAGTATTTT
>TRBV29-1|-|TRBJ1-2|TRBD1
CSVPTGGYGYPF
TGCAGCGTTCCTACAGGGGGCTATGGCTACCCCTTC
>TRBV4-3|-|TRBJ2-7|-
CASSQDWESHSYEQYF
TGCGCCAGCAGCCAAGATTGGGAGTCTCACTCCTACGAGCAGTACTTC
>TRBV29-1|few|TRBJ2-1|-
CSVEEVPEAGFF
TGCAGCGTTGAAGAGGTGCCTGAGGCGGGGTTCTTC
>TRBV6-6|-|TRBJ2-5|TRBD2
CASSKLAGGWETQYF
TGTGCCAGCAGCAAACTAGCGGGGGGCTGGGAGACCCAGTACTTC
>TRBV9|-|TRBJ2-5|TRBD2
CASSESGGGEETQYF
TGTGCCAGCAGCGAGAGCGGGGGGGGCGAAGAGACCCAGTACTTC
>TRBV27|-|TRBJ2-7|-
CASSLSIRGREQYF
TGTGCCAGCAGTTTATCGATACGGGGAAGGGAGCAGTACTTC
>TRBV20-1|-|TRBJ1-1|TRBD1
CSVPGQKAFF
TGCAGTGTTCCGGGACAGAAAGCTTTCTTT
>TRBV7-2|-|TRBJ2-1|-
CASSSRRSYNEQFF
TGTGCCAGCAGCTCGAGGCGCAGCTACAATGAGCAGTTCTTC
>TRBV21-1|-|TRBJ1-1|-
CASSPRGTANTEAFF
TGTGCCAGCAGCCCCAGGGGGACGGCGAACACTGAAGCTTTCTTT